The 30 T cell receptor beta chains given below trace back to one sample, sequenced in a study of blood T cell repertoires in COVID-19. Only in-frame clones appear in the TCRdb table, and some are missing; sequencing was by immunoSEQ multiplex PCR. The sample lists 150,000 to 200,000 clones, 65% to 85% occurring once. The sample was peripheral blood. The receptors originated from a man between 60 and 75 years old with active or convalescent COVID-19.

Comment on this clone: Within the sample, other DNA sequences also encode this same CDR3. The chain employs TRBV9 and TRBJ1-1; 7 nucleotides match TRBD1. Trimming took 2 bases from V and 4 from J; bases not matched to a gene: 2. This CDR3 is built from 13 residues. Germline assignment: CDR1 SGDLS and CDR2 YYNGEE. The CDR3 here is CASSVQGGTEAFF. The CDR3 region has the DNA TGTGCCAGCAGCGTCCAGGGGGGCACTGAAGCTTTCTTT.

The chain links TRBV9 to TRBJ1-2; 7 bases are shared with TRBD1. CDR3 length: 18 residues. V lost 0 bases and J lost 4; bases outside the gene matches: 15. Looked up from germline, CDR1 is SGDLS and CDR2 is YYNGEE. CDR3 residues: CASSVDRDSPTVPYGYTF. The DNA for the CDR3 is TGTGCCAGCAGCGTAGATCGGGACAGCCCAACCGTACCCTATGGCTACACCTTC.

The rearrangement uses TRBV10-1 and TRBJ1-6; no reliable D call. Germline V lookup: CDR1 WNHNN, CDR2 SYGVQD (reference sequence). V gave up 10 bases and J gave up 8 bases, with 18 bases separating them. This CDR3 comprises 14 residues. The CDR3 protein is CAKLTGNPDSPLHF. Here the CDR3 DNA reads TGCGCCAAGCTAACGGGGAACCCCGATTCACCCCTCCACTTT.

This chain uses TRBV7-8 with TRBJ2-7; 8 bases align to TRBD2. J lost 2 bases, V lost 5 bases, and 8 bases had no gene match. CDR3 length: 15 residues. Per germline, CDR1 SGHVS and CDR2 FQNEAQ. CDR3 coding DNA: TGTGCCAGCAGCCCGACCGCAGCGGGAGCCTACGAGCAGTACTTC. Amino acid sequence: CASSPTAAGAYEQYF.

This clone was seen a handful of times. V usage is TRBV11-2 and J usage is TRBJ1-2; the D gene is possibly TRBD1 (6 bases). The germline V and J ends were trimmed by 3 bases and 4 bases, with 12 bases remaining between them. Germline lookup yields CDR1 SGHAT and CDR2 FQNNGV. CDR3 length: 14 amino acids. The DNA for the CDR3 is TGTGCCAGCAGCTTCCCGACAGGCCTCTATGGCTACACCTTC. Residues: CASSFPTGLYGYTF. Looking up the rest from reference TRBV11-2 and TRBJ1-2 gives the full variable domain: EAGVAQSPRYKIIEKRQSVAFWCNPISGHATLYWYQQILGQGPKLLIQFQNNGVVDDSQLPKDRFSAERLKGVDSTLKIQPAKLEDSAVYLCASSFPTGLYGYTFGSGTRLTVV.

CDR3 coding DNA: TGTGCCAGCTCACTCTTCCGCCCCCCCCCGGGACAAGCCAATGAAAAACTGTTTTTT. Its protein product is CASSLFRPPPGQANEKLFF. This chain joins TRBV18 and TRBJ1-4; a possible D gene is TRBD1 (6 bases). The CDR3 has 19 amino acids. The V and J ends lost 4 bases and 5 bases respectively, with 26 bases between them. Germline CDR1 and CDR2: KGHSH and LQKENI.

V gene TRBV9 combines with J gene TRBJ1-1, with 9 bases aligning to TRBD1. The V gene end was trimmed by 3 bases and the J gene end by 4 bases; junction bases not matched to a gene: 4. The CDR3 is made up of 14 amino acids. The germline V gene encodes CDR1 SGDLS and CDR2 YYNGEE. This chain's CDR3 is CASSAGQGGTEAFF. In DNA form, the CDR3 reads TGTGCCAGCAGCGCGGGACAGGGTGGCACTGAAGCTTTCTTT.

The chain couples TRBV15 to TRBJ2-7, with 7 bases fitting TRBD1. Germline V lookup: CDR1 LNHNV, CDR2 YYDKDF (reference sequence). The CDR3 runs 16 residues. With 4 bases clipped from V and 3 bases from J, the junction kept 12 bases outside the gene matches. Here the CDR3 DNA reads TGTGCCACCAGCAAGAACCGGGACAGAGAATTCTACGAGCAGTACTTC. This translates into CATSKNRDREFYEQYF.

This clone was recorded only once. The V and J genes are TRBV7-3 and TRBJ2-2, with TRBD1 matching over 8 bases. The CDR3 runs to 16 residues. V gave up 5 bases and J gave up 0 bases; unmatched junction bases: 5. Looked up from germline, CDR1 is SGHTA and CDR2 is FQGTGA. Here the CDR3 reads CASSQEGQANTGELFF. As DNA, the CDR3 is TGTGCCAGCAGCCAGGAGGGACAGGCGAACACCGGGGAGCTGTTTTTT.

This chain uses TRBV7-2 with TRBJ2-7, with D tentatively TRBD2 (6 bases). Germline CDR1 and CDR2: SGHTA and FQGNSA. V lost 5 bases and J 1 base, leaving 15 bases between the germline ends. This CDR3 is built from 15 residues. The CDR3 reads CASSPRLRGSYEQYF. As DNA, the CDR3 is TGTGCCAGCAGCCCCCGGTTGCGGGGATCCTACGAGCAGTACTTC.

The rearrangement joins TRBV11-2 to TRBJ2-5, with TRBD1 identical over 7 bases. V was clipped by 5 bases and J by 1 base; unmatched bases: 4. Germline CDR1 is SGHAT and CDR2 is FQNNGV. This CDR3 spans 14 amino acids. The chain's CDR3 is CASSPGTAQETQYF. CDR3 bases: TGTGCCAGCAGCCCCGGGACAGCCCAAGAGACCCAGTACTTC. Drawing the rest from reference TRBV11-2 and TRBJ2-5, the complete variable domain is EAGVAQSPRYKIIEKRQSVAFWCNPISGHATLYWYQQILGQGPKLLIQFQNNGVVDDSQLPKDRFSAERLKGVDSTLKIQPAKLEDSAVYLCASSPGTAQETQYFGPGTRLLVL.

The V gene is TRBV24-1, the J gene TRBJ2-2; D possibly corresponds to TRBD1 (6 bases). The V end lost 5 bases, the J end lost 4 bases, and 13 bases lay between the germline ends. Looked up from germline, CDR1 is KGHDR and CDR2 is SFDVKD. There are 15 residues in the CDR3. CDR3 region: CATSGGRRSTGELFF. The CDR3 DNA is TGTGCCACCAGTGGGGGGCGTCGGAGCACCGGGGAGCTGTTTTTT.

The CDR3 loop is CASSLQGATNEKLFF. As DNA, the CDR3 is TGCGCCAGCAGCTTGCAGGGGGCAACTAATGAAAAACTGTTTTTT. This rearrangement joins TRBV5-1 to TRBJ1-4; 7 bases are a match to TRBD1. In germline, CDR1 is SGHRS, CDR2 YFSETQ. The J segment lost 0 bases and the V segment lost 1 base, leaving 0 bases of the junction unmatched. This CDR3 is 15 amino acids long.

This sequence joins TRBV27 and TRBJ1-2, with TRBD1 as a possible D gene (5 bases). The V end lost 4 bases, the J end lost 4 bases, and 16 bases lay between the germline ends. Germline V gives CDR1 MNHEY, CDR2 SMNVEV (reference sequence). The CDR3 is made up of 15 amino acids. The DNA for the CDR3 is TGTGCCAGCAGTTATTCCACAGGAACACGCTATGGCTACACCTTC. The encoded protein is CASSYSTGTRYGYTF.

This chain connects TRBV30 to TRBJ1-4; no reliable D call. CDR1 is GTSNPN and CDR2 is SVGIG in the germline V gene (reference sequence). Trimming cost V 3 bases and J 3 bases, with 8 bases left between them. CDR3 length: 13 amino acids. CDR3 bases: TGTGCCTGGAGCGTCGGGGCTAATGAAAAACTGTTTTTT. Its protein product is CAWSVGANEKLFF.

The chain joins TRBV4-2 to TRBJ2-1, with TRBD2 matching over 7 bases. From germline, CDR1 is LGHNA and CDR2 YNFKEQ. V was clipped by 4 bases and J by 2 bases; unmatched bases: 5. CDR3 length: 15 residues. The chain's CDR3 is CASSPTSDTYNEQFF. In DNA form, the CDR3 reads TGTGCCAGCAGCCCCACTAGCGACACCTACAATGAGCAGTTCTTC.

This sequence joins TRBV29-1 and TRBJ2-7, with D possibly being TRBD2 (5 bases). The CDR3 is 12 amino acids. Trimming removed 6 bases from V and 2 bases from J, with 11 bases in between. Germline loops: CDR1 SQVTM, CDR2 ANQGSEA. The CDR3 protein is CSVVARAYEQYF. The CDR3 coding sequence is TGCAGCGTCGTAGCGAGAGCCTACGAGCAGTACTTC.

The genes are TRBV27 and TRBJ2-1; 8 bases line up with TRBD2. Unmatched junction bases numbered 6, after V lost 5 bases and J lost 6 bases. The CDR3 is 14 amino acids. Germline CDR1 and CDR2: MNHEY and SMNVEV (reference sequence). CDR3 loop: CASSAPGLGNEQFF. The CDR3 DNA reads TGTGCCAGCAGTGCCCCGGGACTAGGCAATGAGCAGTTCTTC.

The chain joins TRBV19 to TRBJ2-1; 12 bases line up with TRBD2. In germline, CDR1 is LNHDA, CDR2 SQIVND (reference sequence). The J segment lost 7 bases and the V segment lost 5 bases, leaving 6 bases of the junction unmatched. The length of the CDR3 is 15 residues. The CDR3 bases are TGTGCCAGTAGTGCTAGCGGGGGGGGCGGGAATGAGCAGTTCTTC. As protein: CASSASGGGGNEQFF. Full variable domain (rest looked up from reference TRBV19 and TRBJ2-1): DGGITQSPKYLFRKEGQNVTLSCEQNLNHDAMYWYRQDPGQGLRLIYYSQIVNDFQKGDIAEGYSVSREKKESFPLTVTSAQKNPTAFYLCASSASGGGGNEQFFGPGTRLTVL.

This sequence joins TRBV9 and TRBJ2-1; 7 bases map to TRBD2. The V gene end was trimmed by 3 bases and the J gene end by 8 bases; junction bases not matched to a gene: 11. Germline V CDR1 and CDR2: SGDLS, YYNGEE. This CDR3 is 15 amino acids long. The CDR3 nucleotides read TGTGCCAGCAGCGCGGAAGGGCGGGAGTGGGATGAGCAGTTCTTC. Its translation is CASSAEGREWDEQFF.

The V and J genes are TRBV27 and TRBJ2-3; D gene unclear. The germline gives CDR1 MNHEY, CDR2 SMNVEV (reference sequence). The CDR3 has 14 residues. V gave up 2 bases and J gave up 2 bases, with 8 bases separating them. CDR3 nucleotide sequence: TGTGCCAGCAGTTTAGTACAGTTCACAGATACGCAGTATTTT. Translated: CASSLVQFTDTQYF.

The chain couples TRBV18 to TRBJ2-2; D remains ambiguous. Germline V gene lookup returns CDR1 KGHSH and CDR2 LQKENI. V dropped 0 bases and J dropped 4 bases, with 9 bases sitting between them. CDR3 length: 15 residues. CDR3 nucleotides: TGTGCCAGCTCACCACCGGTTCCGGGCACCGGGGAGCTGTTTTTT. Translating it yields CASSPPVPGTGELFF.

V usage is TRBV14 and J usage is TRBJ1-1, with D possibly matching TRBD1 (5 bases). V was pared by 3 bases and J by 4 bases, with 9 bases between. The CDR3 is made up of 13 amino acids. Germline V gene lookup returns CDR1 SGHDN and CDR2 FVKESK. The DNA of the CDR3 is TGTGCCAGCAGCCAGGGACTGCGCACTGAAGCTTTCTTT. It is translated as CASSQGLRTEAFF.

The chain links TRBV12-3 or TRBV12-4 to TRBJ1-6; weak D call: TRBD1 (5 bases). Trimming took off 3 bases at V and 8 bases at J, with 8 bases between the two ends. This CDR3 comprises 13 residues. The CDR3 loop is CASSLGGDSPLHF. CDR3 DNA: TGTGCCAGCAGTTTGGGGGGGGATTCACCCCTCCACTTT.

The CDR3 nucleotides read TGTGCCAGCAGCCACAGCCGGGCGGGAGGGAGAGATACGCAGTATTTT. Its protein product is CASSHSRAGGRDTQYF. V usage is TRBV7-7 and J usage is TRBJ2-3, with 9 nucleotides matching TRBD2. V shed 5 bases, J shed 5 bases, and the junction held 11 bases outside the gene matches. The CDR3 consists of 16 residues. Looked up from germline, CDR1 is SSHAT and CDR2 is FNYEAQ (reference sequence).

This clone has a handful of counts. The V gene is TRBV7-2, the J gene TRBJ2-7; D might be TRBD1 (5 bases). V lost 5 bases, J lost 2 bases, and 13 bases lay in between. CDR3 length: 14 amino acids. The germline V gene has CDR1 SGHTA and CDR2 FQGNSA. The CDR3 region is CASSRQGPTYEQYF. The CDR3 DNA is TGTGCCAGCAGCCGGCAGGGTCCCACCTACGAGCAGTACTTC.

The J gene is TRBJ2-7, the V gene TRBV2; a weak D match, TRBD1 (6 bases). Trimming stripped 5 bases from V and 7 bases from J, with 15 bases between. This CDR3 has 13 amino acids. The germline CDR1 and CDR2 sequences are SNHLY and FYNNEI. CDR3 loop: CASSWDIRGEQYF. For the CDR3, the DNA is TGTGCCAGCAGTTGGGACATCCGAGGGGAGCAGTACTTC.

The chain has TRBV28 and TRBJ2-1; 8 bases line up with TRBD1. CDR3 length: 14 residues. Germline lookup yields CDR1 MDHEN and CDR2 SYDVKM. V was pared by 2 bases and J by 7 bases, with 4 bases of the junction left unmatched. CDR3 loop: CASSLTGGRNEQFF. CDR3 DNA sequence: TGTGCCAGCAGTTTAACAGGGGGGAGGAATGAGCAGTTCTTC.

Here the CDR3 reads CASSGLAGVETQYF. CDR3 DNA sequence: TGTGCCAGCAGTGGACTAGCGGGAGTGGAGACCCAGTACTTC. This rearrangement joins TRBV2 to TRBJ2-5, with 12 positions matching TRBD2. Per germline, CDR1 SNHLY and CDR2 FYNNEI. Germline trimming cut 4 bases from V and 5 bases from J; bases unmatched to any gene: 2. The CDR3 covers 14 residues.

The gene calls are TRBV28 and TRBJ2-5; 7 bases match TRBD1. Germline V gene data show CDR1 as MDHEN and CDR2 as SYDVKM. The length of the CDR3 is 15 residues. The junction had 8 bases not matched to a gene; V was cut back by 2 bases and J by 5 bases. CDR3 residues: CASSLLQTGPETQYF. The CDR3 DNA follows: TGTGCCAGCAGTTTACTCCAGACAGGGCCTGAGACCCAGTACTTC.